Presented here are 26 T cell receptor beta chains from one specimen sequenced in a study of CD8+ T cells in alopecia areata (dated by TCRdb to the late 2010s). Libraries were constructed by the immunoSEQ multiplex PCR assay. RNA was extracted from all samples and reverse transcribed into cDNA as template for TCR sequencing. Imported from immuneACCESS, the table was reduced by TCRdb to in-frame sequences with V and J called. These copies leave out some clones; in studies compared against another copy, an unresolved V gene accounts for under half, and the cause of the remainder is not known. This sample holds 200,000 to 250,000 clones; approximately 53% were observed only once. The ten largest clones represent nearly 5% of the sample. Sequencing was performed on CD8+ T cells sorted from blood. These receptor sequences come from a human donor in good health.

The rearrangement links TRBV28 to TRBJ1-5; TRBD1 might be the D (5 bases). The germline V and J ends were trimmed by 3 bases and 8 bases, with 17 bases remaining between them. Germline CDR1 reads MDHEN; CDR2 reads SYDVKM. CDR3 length: 15 amino acids. DNA for the CDR3: TGTGCCAGCAGTTTCGGGACGGCGACCGAGGAGCCCCAGCATTTT. It encodes CASSFGTATEEPQHF.

This clone was seen a single time. The chain links TRBV5-1 to TRBJ1-2, with 7 bases lining up with TRBD1. The CDR3 length is 17 residues. Germline V lookup: CDR1 SGHRS, CDR2 YFSETQ. V trimming: 4 bases; J trimming: 0 bases; junction bases outside the gene matches: 12. CDR3 DNA sequence: TGCGCCAGCAGCCCCGAGAACTGGGACAGTTCTAACTATGGCTACACCTTC. This translates into CASSPENWDSSNYGYTF.

The CDR3 sequence is CSVGGRPPQTNYGYTF. As DNA, the CDR3 is TGCAGCGTTGGCGGCAGGCCCCCCCAGACTAACTATGGCTACACCTTC. The genes are TRBV29-1 and TRBJ1-2; D not resolved. CDR3 length equals 16 residues. V lost 4 bases and J lost 0, with 18 bases in between. CDR1 and CDR2 (germline): SQVTM, ANQGSEA.

The gene calls are TRBV4-1 and TRBJ1-4; D ambiguous. This CDR3 region has 14 residues. With 6 bases removed from V and 7 bases from J, the gap between germline ends came to 15 bases. Per the germline V gene, CDR1 is MGHRA and CDR2 is YSYEKL. CDR3 loop: CASSIGRFGEKLFF. The CDR3, as DNA: TGCGCCAGCAGTATCGGGCGGTTCGGTGAAAAACTGTTTTTT.

The J gene is TRBJ1-1, the V gene TRBV5-4; tentatively, D is TRBD1 (6 bases). V lost 4 bases and J lost 5, with 18 bases in between. Germline values: CDR1 SGHNT, CDR2 YYREEE (reference sequence). This CDR3 contains 15 residues. The CDR3: CASSQGDTRGTEAFF. The CDR3 DNA follows: TGTGCCAGCAGCCAAGGGGACACCCGGGGGACTGAAGCTTTCTTT.

The V call is TRBV2, the J call TRBJ1-2; D is perhaps TRBD1 (5 bases). The V gene's germline CDR1 is SNHLY and CDR2 FYNNEI. This CDR3 has 14 residues. Trimming cost V 6 bases and J 6 bases, with 17 bases left between them. This CDR3 reads CASRATQGVDGYTF. CDR3 nucleotides: TGTGCCAGCAGGGCAACTCAGGGTGTAGATGGCTACACCTTC. Using reference TRBV2 and TRBJ1-2 for the parts outside the CDR3, the full variable domain is EPEVTQTPSHQVTQMGQEVILRCVPISNHLYFYWYRQILGQKVEFLVSFYNNEISEKSEIFDDQFSVERPDGSNFTLKIRSTKLEDSAMYFCASRATQGVDGYTFGSGTRLTVV.

A few counts support this clone. The genes are TRBV5-6 and TRBJ1-1; no clear D gene. Germline loops: CDR1 SGHDT, CDR2 YYEEEE. V gave up 0 bases and J gave up 7 bases, with 4 bases separating them. CDR3 length equals 11 residues. The CDR3 is CASSLESEAFF. The CDR3 region has the DNA TGTGCCAGCAGCTTGGAGAGTGAAGCTTTCTTT.

This clone occurred a few times. The V call is TRBV6-5, the J call TRBJ1-5; 7 bases line up with TRBD1. Trimming took 0 bases from V and 1 from J; bases not matched to a gene: 0. Germline values: CDR1 MNHEY, CDR2 SVGAGI. The CDR3 totals 15 residues. DNA of the CDR3: TGTGCCAGCAGTTACTCGACAGGGAGCAATCAGCCCCAGCATTTT. Translated, it gives CASSYSTGSNQPQHF.

The CDR3 DNA reads TGCGCCAGCAGCCAAGATCCAAGGGAATTTGATTCACCCCTCCACTTT. It codes for CASSQDPREFDSPLHF. The rearrangement uses TRBV4-1 and TRBJ1-6; D remains unclear. Deletions cut 0 bases from V and 8 bases from J, with 14 bases between. The germline gives CDR1 MGHRA, CDR2 YSYEKL. The CDR3 length is 16 residues.

The CDR3 sequence is CASELGGELFF. The DNA for the CDR3 is TGTGCCAGCGAGTTAGGCGGGGAGCTGTTTTTT. The chain couples TRBV6-5 to TRBJ2-2; D not certain. The CDR3 loop spans 11 amino acids. CDR1 is MNHEY, CDR2 SVGAGI, per germline. V lost 8 bases, J lost 7 bases, and 8 bases lay in between.

The chain is built from TRBV5-1 and TRBJ2-1, with D perhaps matching TRBD1 (5 bases). The CDR3 is 15 amino acids. V lost 5 bases, J lost 2 bases, and 14 bases lay in between. The germline V gene has CDR1 SGHRS and CDR2 YFSETQ. The CDR3 reads CASSSGDRAYNEQFF. CDR3 bases: TGCGCCAGCAGTTCCGGTGACAGAGCCTACAATGAGCAGTTCTTC.

V is TRBV29-1 and J is TRBJ2-5; D assignment may be TRBD1 or TRBD2 (5 bases each). This CDR3 has 14 amino acids. Looked up from germline, CDR1 is SQVTM and CDR2 is ANQGSEA. Between the trimmed V and J ends, which lost 7 bases and 5 bases, there was a span of 20 bases. The DNA of the CDR3 is TGCAGCGCCACCCCCCCGGGGACGCCGGAGACCCAGTACTTC. Translated: CSATPPGTPETQYF. Full variable domain (rest looked up from reference TRBV29-1 and TRBJ2-5): SAVISQKPSRDICQRGTSLTIQCQVDSQVTMMFWYRQQPGQSLTLIATANQGSEATYESGFVIDKFPISRPNLTFSTLTVSNMSPEDSSIYLCSATPPGTPETQYFGPGTRLLVL.

CDR3 sequence (DNA): TGCGCCAGCACCCAGGGAGTACTGGGGCCCCAGCATTTT. It translates to CASTQGVLGPQHF. The V call is TRBV23-1, the J call TRBJ1-5; the D gene is possibly TRBD1 (5 bases). TRBV23-1 is an open reading frame, and its role is uncertain. The CDR3 has 13 amino acids. The V end was cut by 7 bases, the J end by 9 bases, with 16 bases between.

This clone was seen a few times. The genes are TRBV30 and TRBJ2-7; D perhaps matches TRBD2 (6 bases). Between the trimmed V and J ends, which lost 3 bases and 6 bases, there was a span of 9 bases. CDR3 length: 11 amino acids. Per germline, CDR1 GTSNPN and CDR2 SVGIG (reference sequence). The CDR3 nucleotides read TGTGCCTGGAGCCTGGGGGGCGAGCAGTACTTC. This encodes CAWSLGGEQYF.

This clone has only a few counts. The DNA for the CDR3 is TGCGCCAGCAGCGACGGACCCACCGGCACAGATACGCAGTATTTT. As protein: CASSDGPTGTDTQYF. The chain is built from TRBV10-2 and TRBJ2-3; D remains ambiguous. The CDR3 is made up of 15 amino acids. CDR1 and CDR2 from the germline V gene are WSHSY and SAAADI. The V end was cut by 6 bases, the J end by 1 base, with 14 bases between.

The table lists this clone with a few counts. Additional DNA sequences in this sample encode the identical CDR3. This chain joins TRBV29-1 and TRBJ1-2; a weak D match, TRBD1 (6 bases). Trimming pared 1 base from V and 4 bases from J, leaving 7 bases between. Germline loops: CDR1 SQVTM, CDR2 ANQGSEA. This CDR3 contains 12 residues. The CDR3 DNA follows: TGCAGCGTTGAAGTCAGGGGCTATGGCTACACCTTC. Its protein product is CSVEVRGYGYTF.

V and J are TRBV14 and TRBJ2-7, with 8 bases that match TRBD1. The ends lost 4 bases at V and 4 bases at J; junction bases unmatched: 12. From germline, CDR1 is SGHDN and CDR2 FVKESK. CDR3 length equals 16 residues. In nucleotides, the CDR3 is TGTGCCAGCAGCCCCCTTGTTGGACAGGGATCTTACGAGCAGTACTTC. Protein product: CASSPLVGQGSYEQYF.

This clone occurred once. This chain uses TRBV25-1 with TRBJ1-2; D ambiguous. The CDR3 totals 11 residues. Germline lookup yields CDR1 MGHDK and CDR2 SYGVNS. Trimming removed 4 bases at V and 7 bases at J, with 7 bases between. CDR3 DNA: TGTGCCAGCAGTGGGAATATTGGCTACACCTTC. Translated: CASSGNIGYTF.

The rearrangement links TRBV14 to TRBJ2-1; TRBD2 matches at 12 bases. V lost 0 bases, J lost 8 bases, and 5 bases stayed unmatched. Germline assignment: CDR1 SGHDN and CDR2 FVKESK. The CDR3 length is 16 residues. This CDR3 reads CASSQDTLAGGYEQFF. In nucleotides, the CDR3 is TGTGCCAGCAGCCAAGATACACTAGCGGGGGGATATGAGCAGTTCTTC.

The chain recombines TRBV4-1 with TRBJ2-1; D is perhaps TRBD2 (5 bases). The V end lost 1 base, the J end lost 7 bases, and 11 bases lay between the germline ends. Germline V gene data show CDR1 as MGHRA and CDR2 as YSYEKL. The CDR3 runs to 14 residues. The CDR3 DNA sequence: TGCGCCAGCAGCCAAGCGGAGAGGAGGAATGAGCAGTTCTTC. Protein product: CASSQAERRNEQFF.

In the case of this clone: One base separates it from a far larger clone, so it is likely a read error. The sample holds other DNA sequences that translate to the same CDR3. The chain is built from TRBV2 and TRBJ2-6; D uncertain. The CDR3 totals 13 residues. Germline V gene data show CDR1 as SNHLY and CDR2 as FYNNEI. V gave up 3 bases and J gave up 1 base, with 1 base separating them. The CDR3 sequence is CASSDSGANVLTF. In nucleotides, the CDR3 is TGTGCCAGCAGTGATTCTGGGGCCAACGTCCTGACTTTC.

The chain has TRBV7-2 and TRBJ2-6, with 9 bases matching TRBD1. J was trimmed by 1 base and V by 3 bases; bases with no gene match: 4. This CDR3 has 17 residues. The V gene's germline CDR1 is SGHTA and CDR2 FQGNSA. Written as DNA, the CDR3 is TGTGCCAGCAGCTTTGGACAGGGGCCATCTGGGGCCAACGTCCTGACTTTC. Encoded protein: CASSFGQGPSGANVLTF. Using reference TRBV7-2 and TRBJ2-6 for the parts outside the CDR3, the full variable domain is GAGVSQSPSNKVTEKGKDVELRCDPISGHTALYWYRQSLGQGLEFLIYFQGNSAPDKSGLPSDRFSAERTGGSVSTLTIQRTQQEDSAVYLCASSFGQGPSGANVLTFGAGSRLTVL.

This clone was counted only a few times. This chain uses TRBV7-3 with TRBJ2-3, with a weak D call TRBD1 (5 bases). V was shortened by 5 bases and J by 2 bases, with 14 bases between the two germline ends. The CDR3 loop spans 15 amino acids. The V gene's germline CDR1 is SGHTA and CDR2 FQGTGA. The DNA of the CDR3 is TGTGCCAGCAGCCATGGGCCAGGGCCCACAGATACGCAGTATTTT. This sequence encodes CASSHGPGPTDTQYF.

The chain couples TRBV4-1 to TRBJ1-1; D not certain. V lost 8 bases to trimming and J lost 10 bases, with 23 bases between them. This CDR3 is 14 amino acids long. The V gene's germline CDR1 is MGHRA and CDR2 YSYEKL. CDR3 residues: CASRINYGVSAAFF. The CDR3 DNA sequence: TGCGCCAGCCGAATTAACTATGGGGTTTCGGCAGCTTTCTTT.

The chain carries TRBV13 and TRBJ1-2, with D perhaps matching TRBD1 (6 bases). Germline V lookup: CDR1 PRHDT, CDR2 FYEKMQ (reference sequence). The V gene lost 5 bases and the J gene lost 4 bases, with 14 bases spanning the gap. The CDR3 is made up of 14 amino acids. The CDR3 spells CASSPGDTRYGYTF. CDR3 nucleotides: TGTGCCAGCAGCCCCGGGGACACGCGCTATGGCTACACCTTC.

J is TRBJ1-2 and V is TRBV7-9; no clear D gene. The CDR3 covers 17 residues. CDR1 is SEHNR and CDR2 is FQNEAQ in the germline V gene (reference sequence). The V and J ends lost 1 base and 2 bases respectively, with 17 bases between them. CDR3: CASSLEVIGGENYGYTF. The CDR3, as DNA: TGTGCCAGCAGCTTAGAAGTGATAGGCGGCGAAAACTATGGCTACACCTTC.